Listed below are T cell receptor beta chains from one sample, sequenced in a study of T cells in Graves' hyperthyroidism and ophthalmopathy. TCRdb passed the multiplex PCR reads through MiXCR, listing each CDR3 protein once. The sample contains around 420,000 distinct CDR3 sequences, around a sixth of which appear only once. The material sequenced was blood. All receptors derive from a woman aged 18-29 years with Graves' hyperthyroidism. CDR3s include the opening cysteine and the closing phenylalanine or tryptophan. The D gene is left open where the match is weak. Clone size appears in some rows only: once, few, many, or a class for an expanded clone.

>TRBV7-9|TRBD1|TRBJ2-3|many|15
CASSAQGALTDTQYF
TGTGCCAGCAGCGCGCAGGGGGCACTCACAGATACGCAGTATTTT
>TRBV5-1|-|TRBJ2-7|many|12
CASSLEQGEQYF
TGCGCCAGCAGCTTGGAGCAGGGCGAGCAGTACTTC
>TRBV28|TRBD1|TRBJ2-2|many|14
CASRPGQFTGELFF
TGTGCCAGCAGGCCGGGACAGTTCACCGGGGAGCTGTTTTTT
>TRBV28|TRBD1|TRBJ2-6|many|18
CASSPRTGTEPGANVLTF
TGTGCCAGCAGTCCTCGGACAGGGACCGAACCTGGGGCCAACGTCCTGACTTTC
>TRBV20-1|-|TRBJ1-6|many|15
CSARVLGQHNSPLHF
TGCAGTGCTAGAGTTTTAGGGCAGCATAATTCACCCCTCCACTTT
>TRBV7-9|-|TRBJ1-1|few|14
CASSLNTGTAEAFF
TGTGCCAGCAGCCTTAACACCGGAACTGCTGAAGCTTTCTTT
>TRBV11-2|-|TRBJ2-3|many|16
CASSLGLSRTTDTQYF
TGTGCCAGCAGCTTAGGGCTATCTCGGACCACAGATACGCAGTATTTT
>TRBV6-1|-|TRBJ1-2|many|14
CASSSQGKNYGYTF
TGTGCCAGCAGTTCCCAGGGTAAAAACTATGGCTACACCTTC
>TRBV6-2/TRBV6-3|TRBD1|TRBJ1-5|many|14
CASRAGGLNQPQHF
TGTGCCAGCAGAGCAGGGGGGTTAAATCAGCCCCAGCATTTT
>TRBV5-1|-|TRBJ2-3|many|14
CASSLEGLTDTQYF
TGCGCCAGCAGCTTGGAAGGGCTGACAGATACGCAGTATTTT
>TRBV29-1|TRBD2|TRBJ2-1|few|14
CSVETSLSYNEQFF
TGCAGCGTTGAGACTAGCCTCTCCTACAATGAGCAGTTCTTC
>TRBV13|TRBD2|TRBJ2-7|few|14
CASSGSGLSYEQYF
TGTGCCAGCAGCGGTAGCGGGCTCTCCTACGAGCAGTACTTC
>TRBV28|TRBD2|TRBJ2-7|-|13
CASSLDGRAQQYF
TGTGCCAGCAGTTTAGACGGGAGGGCCCAGCAGTACTTC
>TRBV4-1|-|TRBJ1-1|many|16
CASSREPGHWNTEAFF
TGCGCCAGCAGCCGGGAACCGGGACACTGGAACACTGAAGCTTTCTTT
>TRBV5-1|-|TRBJ1-4|-|14
CASSLSRNNEKLFF
TGCGCCAGCAGCTTGAGTCGGAATAATGAAAAACTGTTTTTT
>TRBV7-9|TRBD2|TRBJ2-7|many|14
CASSLISGSYEQYF
TGTGCCAGCAGCTTAATTAGCGGGTCCTACGAGCAGTACTTC
>TRBV12-3/TRBV12-4|-|TRBJ2-1|many|16
CASSPTRRPGYNEQFF
TGTGCCAGCAGTCCAACCCGACGCCCGGGCTACAATGAGCAGTTCTTC
>TRBV4-1|-|TRBJ2-4|-|16
CASSSLGRGPKNIQYF
TGCGCCAGCAGCTCACTAGGGCGGGGGCCCAAAAACATTCAGTACTTC
>TRBV12-3/TRBV12-4|-|TRBJ1-1|many|14
CASSFPGGRTEAFF
TGTGCCAGCAGTTTCCCGGGGGGGAGGACTGAAGCTTTCTTT
>TRBV6-1|TRBD1|TRBJ1-5|many|13
CASTARQGQPQHF
TGTGCCAGCACCGCCCGACAGGGACAGCCCCAGCATTTT
>TRBV28|-|TRBJ2-5|-|16
CASSTPGTSGDGTQYF
TGTGCCAGCAGTACCCCCGGGACCTCGGGAGACGGGACCCAGTACTTC
>TRBV6-1|-|TRBJ2-7|many|15
CASSLPAGGSDEQYF
TGTGCCAGCAGTCTCCCCGCAGGGGGGTCCGACGAGCAGTACTTC
>TRBV11-2|-|TRBJ2-1|many|15
CASSLERNDYNEQFF
TGTGCCAGCAGCTTGGAAAGGAACGACTACAATGAGCAGTTCTTC
>TRBV19|-|TRBJ1-2|few|13
CASSIGVRDGYTF
TGTGCCAGTAGTATAGGGGTCCGGGATGGCTACACCTTC
>TRBV18|TRBD1|TRBJ2-1|many|14
CASSPLQGADEQFF
TGTGCCAGCTCACCCCTACAGGGGGCGGATGAGCAGTTCTTC
>TRBV6-1|-|TRBJ2-2|many|16
CASKSGTPTQGGELFF
TGTGCCAGCAAGTCCGGGACACCGACACAGGGCGGGGAGCTGTTTTTT
>TRBV28|TRBD2|TRBJ2-1|many|17
CASSLKGTSWGYNEQFF
TGTGCCAGCAGTTTGAAAGGGACTAGCTGGGGTTACAATGAGCAGTTCTTC